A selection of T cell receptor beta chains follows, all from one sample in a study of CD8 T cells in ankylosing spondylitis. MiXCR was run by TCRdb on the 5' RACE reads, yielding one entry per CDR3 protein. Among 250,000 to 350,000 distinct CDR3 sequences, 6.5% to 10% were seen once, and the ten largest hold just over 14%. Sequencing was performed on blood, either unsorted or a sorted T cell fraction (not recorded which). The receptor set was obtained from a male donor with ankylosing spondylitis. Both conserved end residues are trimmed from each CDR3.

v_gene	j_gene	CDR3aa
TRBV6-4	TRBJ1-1	ASRVWTGGTEAF
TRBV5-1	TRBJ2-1	ASSLTGTPLVYEQF
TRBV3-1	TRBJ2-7	ASSQGEDEQY
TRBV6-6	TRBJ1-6	ASNYSPLH
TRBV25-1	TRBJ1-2	ASREQGFGGYT
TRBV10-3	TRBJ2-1	AIGTSGRAFNYNEQF
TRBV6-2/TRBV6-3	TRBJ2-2	ASSYSASGANRELF
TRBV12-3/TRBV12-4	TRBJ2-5	ASTLTEAGVATQY
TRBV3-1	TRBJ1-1	ASMGYTEAF
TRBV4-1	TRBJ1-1	GPMNTEAF
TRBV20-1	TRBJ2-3	SACDTDTQY
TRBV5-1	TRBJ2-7	ASSEGLAELYEQY
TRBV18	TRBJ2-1	ASSPPTLREQF
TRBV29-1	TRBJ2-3	SVTTSGSTDTQY
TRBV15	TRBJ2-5	ATSRGPGETQY
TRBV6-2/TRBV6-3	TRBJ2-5	ASSYGTSVQETQY